This T cell receptor beta chain derives from a study of T cells in Graves' hyperthyroidism and ophthalmopathy. Uncontrolled infection, other autoimmune disease, pregnancy or lactation excluded patients. Amplification yielded TCR beta CDR3 regions, with RNA transcripts as the source. Using the HTBI primer set, a first-round RT-PCR was run on the TCR CDR3. From the multiplex PCR reads, TCRdb called clonotypes with MiXCR, one entry per CDR3 protein. The sample comprises about 280,000 distinct CDR3 sequences, around 25% of which are singletons, and about a quarter rests with the top ten. CDR3 length: 15 residues. Trimming cost V 7 bases and J 0 bases, with 15 bases left between them. The table lists this clonotype with a few counts.

This chain links TRBV12-3 or TRBV12-4 with TRBJ2-5; a weak D match, TRBD1 (6 bases). The sequence derives from a man in his forties or fifties with Graves' hyperthyroidism that later progressed to Graves' ophthalmopathy. The specimen was blood. CDR3 loop: CASTRGGTNQETQYF. The CDR3 DNA sequence: TGTGCCAGCACCCGCGGTGGGACAAACCAAGAGACCCAGTACTTC.